This T cell receptor beta chain was retrieved from a study of early stage breast cancer tumors. Regarding the study as a whole: Tumors had roughly 2.5-fold higher T cell density than normal breast. Functional markers like CD4, CD8 and FOXP3 were missed in bulk sequencing.

Turning to this clone: Its cognate antigen is unknown.

Measured with immunoSEQ multiplex PCR; TCRdb has only the in-frame clones, and not every one. The sample records 25,000 to 35,000 clones, around four fifths being singletons. The receptor was isolated from a person aged 45-65 years with breast cancer. The sample was blood.

The CDR3 coding sequence is TGTGCCAGCAGCCCAGAGGGGAACACTGAAGCTTTCTTT. The encoded protein is CASSPEGNTEAFF. The chain recombines TRBV7-9 with TRBJ1-1; D is undetermined. This CDR3 has 13 residues. The germline CDR1 and CDR2 sequences are SEHNR and FQNEAQ (reference sequence). V was trimmed by 5 bases and J by 1 base, leaving 8 bases between them.